These 27 T cell receptor beta chains originate from one sample sequenced in a study of T-cell memory formation after mild COVID-19. One entry per CDR3 protein, called by TCRdb with MiXCR from the 5' RACE reads. The sample holds thousands of distinct CDR3 sequences; under 25% are singletons and the top ten take under 2.5%. The specimen sequenced was PBMCs or a T cell subset sorted from them (not recorded which). The receptors come from an adult who had mild COVID-19 (a few samples of this study predate the infection). Cell type and time point are not known.

This clonotype counts as medium-sized (0.01 to 0.1%). This chain connects TRBV7-3 to TRBJ2-3; 7 bases match TRBD2. The CDR3 is made up of 15 amino acids. J lost 3 bases, V lost 5 bases, and 8 bases had no gene match. Germline V CDR1 and CDR2: SGHTA, FQGTGA. CDR3 coding DNA: TGTGCCAGCAGCCCCCGGGAAGCGGGGACAGATACGCAGTATTTT. Protein: CASSPREAGTDTQYF.

The table lists this clonotype with a count of one. The gene calls are TRBV7-6 and TRBJ2-1, with TRBD2 as a possible D gene (6 bases). Germline V gene lookup returns CDR1 SGHVS and CDR2 FNYEAQ. V lost 1 base, J lost 13 bases, and 20 bases lay in between. The CDR3 is made up of 15 amino acids. The CDR3 here is CASSLEPGGLETQFF. CDR3 in DNA: TGTGCCAGCAGCTTAGAACCAGGAGGGCTGGAGACCCAGTTCTTC.

This clonotype qualifies as medium-sized. This rearrangement joins TRBV6-5 to TRBJ2-3; D is perhaps TRBD1 or TRBD2 (5 bases each). This CDR3 is built from 16 residues. The germline V and J ends were trimmed by 5 bases and 2 bases, with 17 bases remaining between them. Per the germline V gene, CDR1 is MNHEY and CDR2 is SVGAGI. CDR3 residues: CASSVGATEHTDTQYF. For the CDR3, the DNA is TGTGCCAGCAGTGTCGGGGCAACCGAGCACACAGATACGCAGTATTTT.

The V call is TRBV24-1, the J call TRBJ2-3; D gene uncertain. The CDR3 contains 17 residues. V dropped 2 bases and J dropped 4 bases, with 18 bases sitting between them. Per the germline V gene, CDR1 is KGHDR and CDR2 is SFDVKD. The CDR3 DNA sequence: TGTGCCACCAGTGATTCCCGGACCAGGCCAGTGGCAGATACGCAGTATTTT. Its translation: CATSDSRTRPVADTQYF.

This clonotype counts as medium-sized. The gene calls are TRBV4-1 and TRBJ1-4, with D perhaps TRBD1 (5 bases). Germline V gives CDR1 MGHRA, CDR2 YSYEKL. The V end lost 3 bases, the J end lost 5 bases, and 13 bases lay between the germline ends. The CDR3 is 15 residues long. CDR3 coding DNA: TGCGCCAGCAGCCAGGCTGGGGGGAACAATGAAAAACTGTTTTTT. Its translation: CASSQAGGNNEKLFF.

This clonotype ranks as medium-sized. The chain couples TRBV19 to TRBJ1-1; D is unclear. CDR3 size: 13 residues. The V end was cut by 5 bases, the J end by 2 bases, with 9 bases between. Germline CDR1 and CDR2: LNHDA and SQIVND (reference sequence). This CDR3 reads CASSLGRNTEAFF. The CDR3 DNA follows: TGTGCCAGTAGTCTCGGTCGTAACACTGAAGCTTTCTTT.

In its sample, this clonotype is medium-sized (0.01 to 0.1%). The CDR3 nucleotides are TGCGCCAGCAGCCAAGAGGCAGGGGTAATCTCACCCCTCCACTTT. Translating gives CASSQEAGVISPLHF. This chain uses TRBV4-3 with TRBJ1-6, with a weak D call TRBD1 (6 bases). Germline V gene sequence: CDR1 LGHNA, CDR2 YSLEER. The CDR3 consists of 15 residues. V was trimmed by 0 bases and J by 10 bases, leaving 13 bases between them.

This clonotype is labeled as medium-sized. The V call is TRBV10-3, the J call TRBJ2-5, with D tentatively TRBD2 (5 bases). CDR3 length: 14 residues. From germline, CDR1 is ENHRY and CDR2 SYGVKD. The V end lost 6 bases, the J end lost 1 base, and 12 bases lay between the germline ends. CDR3 nucleotide sequence: TGTGCCATCAGGCCCCCGGACTTCCAAGAGACCCAGTACTTC. Translated, it gives CAIRPPDFQETQYF.

This clonotype is termed medium-sized. The J gene is TRBJ2-3, the V gene TRBV6-6; 9 nucleotides agree with TRBD2. Germline CDR1 is MNHNY and CDR2 is SVGAGI (reference sequence). This CDR3 spans 16 amino acids. Losses at the gene ends were 2 bases for V and 8 bases for J; bases not matched to a gene: 11. The CDR3 reads CASSYGALAGTATQYF. As DNA, the CDR3 is TGTGCCAGCAGTTACGGGGCCCTAGCGGGGACCGCTACGCAGTATTTT.

The chain joins TRBV12-3 or TRBV12-4 to TRBJ2-3, with unresolved D. Trimming took 8 bases from V and 1 from J, leaving 1 base between them. The CDR3 runs to 10 residues. The CDR3 region is CASGTDTQYF. CDR3 DNA: TGTGCCAGCGGCACAGATACGCAGTATTTT.

This clonotype qualifies as medium-sized. The rearrangement uses TRBV25-1 and TRBJ2-5; D possibly corresponds to TRBD2 (7 bases). The CDR3 is 13 amino acids. V lost 4 bases and J lost 9, with 15 bases in between. Per germline, CDR1 MGHDK and CDR2 SYGVNS. In nucleotides, the CDR3 is TGTGCCAGCAGTGTACTAGGGGGGGGGGCCCAGTACTTC. Protein: CASSVLGGGAQYF. The full variable domain, with the rest looked up from reference TRBV25-1 and TRBJ2-5, is EADIYQTPRYLVIGTGKKITLECSQTMGHDKMYWYQQDPGMELHLIHYSYGVNSTEKGDLSSESTVSRIRTEHFPLTLESARPSHTSQYLCASSVLGGGAQYFGPGTRLLVL.

The chain couples TRBV7-2 to TRBJ2-5; D is unclear. The ends were cut back, 5 bases at V and 0 bases at J, with 13 bases in the middle. The germline V gene has CDR1 SGHTA and CDR2 FQGNSA. This CDR3 spans 15 amino acids. The CDR3 bases are TGTGCCAGCAGCCCACTCGGATCTTACCAAGAGACCCAGTACTTC. Translation: CASSPLGSYQETQYF.

Sample share makes this clonotype medium-sized (0.01 to 0.1%). This sequence joins TRBV9 and TRBJ2-5; D might be TRBD1 (6 bases). This CDR3 comprises 15 residues. Germline-derived CDR1 and CDR2 are SGDLS and YYNGEE. The V end was cut by 2 bases, the J end by 5 bases, with 16 bases between. The CDR3 is CASSVGATQRETQYF. Written as DNA, the CDR3 is TGTGCCAGCAGCGTGGGGGCTACCCAAAGGGAGACCCAGTACTTC.

This clonotype is judged medium-sized. This chain connects TRBV7-8 to TRBJ2-4; 13 bases map to TRBD2. V was pared by 3 bases and J by 3 bases, with 8 bases of the junction left unmatched. The CDR3 is 18 amino acids. Germline CDR1 SGHVS, CDR2 FQNEAQ. CDR3 in amino acids: CASSFRKGLAGIKNIQYF. The CDR3 DNA sequence: TGTGCCAGCAGCTTCCGAAAGGGACTAGCGGGGATCAAAAACATTCAGTACTTC.

The rearrangement links TRBV20-1 to TRBJ2-7, with D uncertain. The CDR3 has 13 amino acids. CDR1 is DFQATT, CDR2 SNEGSKA, per germline (reference sequence). Trimming took 3 bases from V and 0 from J, leaving 9 bases between them. In DNA, the CDR3 is TGCAGTGCTAGTAACCCGATCTCCTACGAGCAGTACGTC. Amino acid sequence: CSASNPISYEQYV.

In its sample, this clonotype ranks as medium-sized. The chain links TRBV4-3 to TRBJ1-4; TRBD1 is a possible D gene (6 bases). V shed 1 base and J shed 7 bases, with 19 bases lying between them. This CDR3 has 17 residues. CDR1 is LGHNA and CDR2 is YSLEER in the germline V gene. The CDR3 protein is CASSQVITGIIGEKLFF. The CDR3 DNA is TGCGCCAGCAGCCAAGTTATTACAGGGATCATCGGTGAAAAACTGTTTTTT.

This clonotype is medium-sized by share. This chain joins TRBV7-8 and TRBJ1-5; D may be TRBD1 (5 bases). CDR1 and CDR2 from the germline V gene are SGHVS and FQNEAQ. The CDR3 runs 15 residues. With 1 base removed from V and 4 bases from J, the gap between germline ends came to 11 bases. DNA for the CDR3: TGTGCCAGCAGCTTAGTTAGGGGAGGAAATCAGCCCCAGCATTTT. Its translation is CASSLVRGGNQPQHF.

The chain combines TRBV7-6 with TRBJ2-5; the match to TRBD2 covers 8 bases. This CDR3 is built from 15 residues. V shed 7 bases and J 2 bases; nucleotides not matched to a gene: 9. CDR1 is SGHVS and CDR2 is FNYEAQ in the germline V gene. CDR3 amino acids: CASTEGPSGQETQYF. For the CDR3, the DNA is TGTGCCAGCACAGAGGGGCCTAGCGGGCAAGAGACCCAGTACTTC.

This chain joins TRBV7-2 and TRBJ2-3; 11 nucleotides match TRBD2. Trimming cost V 5 bases and J 3 bases; bases outside gene matches: 7. This CDR3 has 16 residues. Germline V gives CDR1 SGHTA, CDR2 FQGNSA. CDR3 residues: CASSHVAGGRTDTQYF. The CDR3 DNA follows: TGTGCCAGCAGCCACGTAGCGGGAGGGAGGACAGATACGCAGTATTTT.

This clonotype counts as medium-sized. This rearrangement joins TRBV4-3 to TRBJ2-5; D might be TRBD1 (5 bases). The CDR3 runs 15 residues. The V gene lost 0 bases and the J gene lost 5 bases, with 13 bases spanning the gap. CDR1 is LGHNA, CDR2 YSLEER, per germline. The CDR3 loop is CASSQEGRVGETQYF. Here the CDR3 DNA reads TGCGCCAGCAGCCAAGAAGGCAGGGTCGGCGAGACCCAGTACTTC.

The CDR3 protein is CASSVGGLQETQYF. As DNA, the CDR3 is TGTGCCAGCAGCGTAGGGGGCCTCCAAGAGACCCAGTACTTC. J is TRBJ2-5 and V is TRBV9, with D tentatively TRBD1 (5 bases). The V end lost 0 bases, the J end lost 1 base, and 7 bases lay between the germline ends. Germline V gene lookup returns CDR1 SGDLS and CDR2 YYNGEE. CDR3 size: 14 residues.

By share, this clonotype counts as medium-sized. V gene TRBV5-8 combines with J gene TRBJ2-2; D remains ambiguous. The ends were cut back, 4 bases at V and 6 bases at J, with 7 bases in the middle. CDR3 size: 12 residues. The germline gives CDR1 SGHTS, CDR2 YDEGEE. CDR3 bases: TGTGCCAGCAGCGATAAGCCCGGGGAGCTGTTTTTT. This sequence encodes CASSDKPGELFF.

Judged by abundance, this clonotype is medium-sized. The chain combines TRBV4-1 with TRBJ1-2; D is possibly TRBD1 (5 bases). The length of the CDR3 is 12 residues. The germline V and J ends were trimmed by 2 bases and 5 bases, with 6 bases remaining between them. From germline, CDR1 is MGHRA and CDR2 YSYEKL. The CDR3 region has the DNA TGCGCCAGCAGCCAATCAGGGTATGGCTACACCTTC. Encoded protein: CASSQSGYGYTF.

This clonotype is categorized as medium-sized. This chain links TRBV12-3 or TRBV12-4 with TRBJ2-3; D is possibly TRBD1 (6 bases). The V gene lost 6 bases and the J gene lost 0 bases, with 13 bases spanning the gap. The CDR3 spans 15 residues. As DNA, the CDR3 is TGTGCCAGCAGCCCGGACAGTTTTAGCACAGATACGCAGTATTTT. This encodes CASSPDSFSTDTQYF.

This chain uses TRBV7-9 with TRBJ2-3; 7 bases are shared with TRBD2. This CDR3 has 18 residues. J was trimmed by 6 bases and V by 4 bases; bases with no gene match: 19. Per the germline V gene, CDR1 is SEHNR and CDR2 is FQNEAQ (reference sequence). DNA of the CDR3: TGTGCCAGCAGCTCTACCCCATATTCGCGCGCGGGAGAGGATACGCAGTATTTT. Translated: CASSSTPYSRAGEDTQYF. Using reference TRBV7-9 and TRBJ2-3 for the parts outside the CDR3, the full variable domain is DTGVSQNPRHKITKRGQNVTFRCDPISEHNRLYWYRQTLGQGPEFLTYFQNEAQLEKSRLLSDRFSAERPKGSFSTLEIQRTEQGDSAMYLCASSSTPYSRAGEDTQYFGPGTRLTVL.

The chain is built from TRBV3-1 and TRBJ2-1; 10 bases align to TRBD2. J was trimmed by 5 bases and V by 1 base; bases with no gene match: 2. CDR1 and CDR2 (germline): LGHDT, YNNKEL (reference sequence). The CDR3 contains 15 residues. The CDR3 protein is CASSQVAGGNNEQFF. The CDR3 DNA is TGTGCCAGCAGCCAAGTAGCGGGAGGAAACAATGAGCAGTTCTTC.

Judged by abundance, this clonotype is medium-sized (0.01 to 0.1%). This chain connects TRBV6-2 or TRBV6-3 to TRBJ2-1; 9 bases line up with TRBD1. After removal of 6 bases from V and 2 bases from J, the junction contained 8 bases not matched to a gene. The CDR3 sequence is 16 residues long. CDR1 and CDR2 from the germline V gene are MNHEY and SVGEGT. CDR3 region: CASRPTGGRTYNEQFF. CDR3 bases: TGTGCCAGCAGACCTACAGGGGGCCGGACCTACAATGAGCAGTTCTTC.